This entry concerns a single T cell receptor beta chain. The PCR made use of 60 Vbeta and 13 Jbeta primers. Profiling relied on immunoSEQ multiplex PCR, and the TCRdb table lists in-frame clones only, not all of them. The sample gives around 91,000 clones, about three quarters of which show up once; around 4.4% is in the top ten. Trimming cost V 4 bases and J 4 bases; bases outside gene matches: 0. The germline V gene has CDR1 MNHNS and CDR2 SASEGT. The CDR3 has 15 amino acids. This entry comes from a study of cytomegalovirus exposure and HLA in healthy donors. The source of this sequence is a male donor in good health and CMV-seropositive. The material sequenced was PBMCs. This rearrangement joins TRBV6-1 to TRBJ2-2; TRBD2 matches 13 bases. CDR3: CASSGLAGGTGELFF. The DNA of the CDR3 is TGTGCCAGCAGTGGACTAGCGGGGGGCACCGGGGAGCTGTTTTTT.